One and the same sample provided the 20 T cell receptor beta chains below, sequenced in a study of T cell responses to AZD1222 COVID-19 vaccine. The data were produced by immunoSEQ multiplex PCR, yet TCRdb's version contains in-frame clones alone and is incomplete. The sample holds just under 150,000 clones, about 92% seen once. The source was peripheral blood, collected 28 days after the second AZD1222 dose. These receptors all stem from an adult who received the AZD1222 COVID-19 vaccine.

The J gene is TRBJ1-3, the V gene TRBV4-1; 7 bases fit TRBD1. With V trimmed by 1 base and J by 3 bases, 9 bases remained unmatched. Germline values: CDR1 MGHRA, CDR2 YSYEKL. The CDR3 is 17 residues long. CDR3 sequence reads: CASSQAGLRGIGNTIYF. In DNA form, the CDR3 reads TGCGCCAGCAGCCAAGCTGGCCTCAGGGGGATTGGAAACACCATATATTTT.

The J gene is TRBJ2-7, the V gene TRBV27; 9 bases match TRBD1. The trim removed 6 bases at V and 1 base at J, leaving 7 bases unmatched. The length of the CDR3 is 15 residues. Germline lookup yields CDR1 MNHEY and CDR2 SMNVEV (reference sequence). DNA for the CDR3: TGTGCCAGCAGCCTTACAGGGGGCCGGTCCTACGAGCAGTACTTC. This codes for CASSLTGGRSYEQYF.

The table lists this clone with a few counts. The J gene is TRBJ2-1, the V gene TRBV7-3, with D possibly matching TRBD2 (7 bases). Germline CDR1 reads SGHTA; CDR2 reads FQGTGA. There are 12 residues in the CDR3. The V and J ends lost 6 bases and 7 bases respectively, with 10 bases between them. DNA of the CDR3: TGTGCCAGCAGGGGGAGGGGGAATGAGCAGTTCTTC. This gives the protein CASRGRGNEQFF. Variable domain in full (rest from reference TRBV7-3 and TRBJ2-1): GAGVSQTPSNKVTEKGKYVELRCDPISGHTALYWYRQSLGQGPEFLIYFQGTGAADDSGLPNDRFFAVRPEGSVSTLKIQRTERGDSAVYLCASRGRGNEQFFGPGTRLTVL.

CDR3 nucleotide sequence: TGTGCCAGCAGCCCACAGGGCCGCTATGGCTACACCTTC. Translated: CASSPQGRYGYTF. The chain employs TRBV7-9 and TRBJ1-2, with D perhaps matching TRBD1 (6 bases). The length of the CDR3 is 13 residues. CDR1 SEHNR and CDR2 FQNEAQ come from the germline V gene (reference sequence). Between the trimmed V and J ends, which lost 5 bases and 4 bases, there was a span of 11 bases.

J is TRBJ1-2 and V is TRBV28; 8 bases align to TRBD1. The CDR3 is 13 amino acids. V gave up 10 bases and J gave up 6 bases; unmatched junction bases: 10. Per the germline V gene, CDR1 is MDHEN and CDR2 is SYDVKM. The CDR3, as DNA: TGTGCCACACACAGGGACAGGAGGGATGGCTACACCTTC. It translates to CATHRDRRDGYTF.

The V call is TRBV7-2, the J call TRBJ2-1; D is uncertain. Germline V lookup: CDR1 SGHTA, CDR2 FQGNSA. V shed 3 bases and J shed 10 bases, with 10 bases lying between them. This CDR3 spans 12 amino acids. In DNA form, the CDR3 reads TGTGCCAGCAGCTTCGCGGCTGACGAGCAGTTCTTC. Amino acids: CASSFAADEQFF.

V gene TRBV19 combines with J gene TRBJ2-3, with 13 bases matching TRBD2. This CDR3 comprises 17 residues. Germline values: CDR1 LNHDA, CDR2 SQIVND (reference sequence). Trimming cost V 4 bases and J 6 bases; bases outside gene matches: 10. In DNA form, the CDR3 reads TGTGCCAGTAGTAGGAGACTAGCGGGAGGCCAGCGGGATACGCAGTATTTT. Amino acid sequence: CASSRRLAGGQRDTQYF.

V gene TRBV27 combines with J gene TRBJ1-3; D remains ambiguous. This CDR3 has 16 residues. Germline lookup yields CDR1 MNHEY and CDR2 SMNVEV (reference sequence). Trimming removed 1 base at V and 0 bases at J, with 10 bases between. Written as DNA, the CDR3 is TGTGCCAGCAGTTTATGGCCAGGCCTCTCTGGAAACACCATATATTTT. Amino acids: CASSLWPGLSGNTIYF.

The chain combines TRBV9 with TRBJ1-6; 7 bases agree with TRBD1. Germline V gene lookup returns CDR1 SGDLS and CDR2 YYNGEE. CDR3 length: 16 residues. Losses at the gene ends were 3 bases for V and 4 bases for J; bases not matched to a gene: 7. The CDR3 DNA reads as TGTGCCAGCAGCGAGCGGGACAGATCGTATAATTCACCCCTCCACTTT. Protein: CASSERDRSYNSPLHF.

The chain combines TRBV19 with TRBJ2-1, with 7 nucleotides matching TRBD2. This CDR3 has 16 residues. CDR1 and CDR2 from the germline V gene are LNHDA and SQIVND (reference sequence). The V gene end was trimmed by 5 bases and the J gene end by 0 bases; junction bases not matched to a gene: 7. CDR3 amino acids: CASSSQGGSSYNEQFF. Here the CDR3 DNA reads TGTGCCAGTAGTTCCCAGGGCGGGAGCTCCTACAATGAGCAGTTCTTC.

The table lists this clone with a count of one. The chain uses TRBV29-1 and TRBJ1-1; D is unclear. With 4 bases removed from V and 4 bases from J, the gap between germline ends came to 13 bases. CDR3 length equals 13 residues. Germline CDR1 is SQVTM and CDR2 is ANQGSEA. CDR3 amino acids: CSVVKGPSTEAFF. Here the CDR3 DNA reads TGCAGCGTTGTCAAGGGCCCTAGCACTGAAGCTTTCTTT. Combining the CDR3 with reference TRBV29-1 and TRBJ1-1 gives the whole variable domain SAVISQKPSRDICQRGTSLTIQCQVDSQVTMMFWYRQQPGQSLTLIATANQGSEATYESGFVIDKFPISRPNLTFSTLTVSNMSPEDSSIYLCSVVKGPSTEAFFGQGTRLTVV.

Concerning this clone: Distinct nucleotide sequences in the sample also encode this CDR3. The CDR3 loop is CASSSQLNTEAFF. The CDR3 bases are TGTGCCAGCAGCTCACAGTTGAACACTGAAGCTTTCTTT. V is TRBV7-2 and J is TRBJ1-1; no clear D. V lost 4 bases and J lost 0, with 6 bases in between. The germline V gene has CDR1 SGHTA and CDR2 FQGNSA. This CDR3 spans 13 amino acids.

The CDR3 is CASSGTSGAYEQYF. As DNA, the CDR3 is TGTGCCAGCAGCGGGACTAGCGGGGCCTACGAGCAGTACTTC. The rearrangement joins TRBV19 to TRBJ2-7; 13 nucleotides agree with TRBD2. The V and J ends lost 9 bases and 2 bases, in that order; junction bases with no gene match: 4. Germline assignment: CDR1 LNHDA and CDR2 SQIVND (reference sequence). The length of the CDR3 is 14 residues.

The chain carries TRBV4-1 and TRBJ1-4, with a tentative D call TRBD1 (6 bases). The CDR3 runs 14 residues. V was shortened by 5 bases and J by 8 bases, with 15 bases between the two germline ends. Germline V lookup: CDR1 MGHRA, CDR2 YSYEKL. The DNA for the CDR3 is TGCGCCAGCAGCTCCGACAGGTCAGGGGAAAAACTGTTTTTT. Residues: CASSSDRSGEKLFF.

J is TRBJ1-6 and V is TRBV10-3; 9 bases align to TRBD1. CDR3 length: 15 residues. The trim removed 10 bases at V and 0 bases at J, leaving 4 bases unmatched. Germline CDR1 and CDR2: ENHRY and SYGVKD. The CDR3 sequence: CASPGQGSYNSPLHF. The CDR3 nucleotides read TGTGCCAGTCCGGGACAGGGCTCCTATAATTCACCCCTCCACTTT.

CDR3 nucleotides: TGTGCCAGCAGCATCCGTCAAAAGGGACGGATGAACACTGAAGCTTTCTTT. This sequence encodes CASSIRQKGRMNTEAFF. The chain has TRBV11-2 and TRBJ1-1, with D perhaps matching TRBD1 (5 bases). This CDR3 contains 17 residues. CDR1 and CDR2 from the germline V gene are SGHAT and FQNNGV. Trimming removed 5 bases at V and 0 bases at J, with 19 bases between.

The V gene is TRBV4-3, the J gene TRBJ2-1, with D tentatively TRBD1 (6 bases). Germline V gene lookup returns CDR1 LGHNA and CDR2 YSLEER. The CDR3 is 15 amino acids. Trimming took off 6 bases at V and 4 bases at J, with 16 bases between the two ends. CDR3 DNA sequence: TGCGCCAGCAGTGAGACAGGCCCCCCTTACAATGAGCAGTTCTTC. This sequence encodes CASSETGPPYNEQFF.

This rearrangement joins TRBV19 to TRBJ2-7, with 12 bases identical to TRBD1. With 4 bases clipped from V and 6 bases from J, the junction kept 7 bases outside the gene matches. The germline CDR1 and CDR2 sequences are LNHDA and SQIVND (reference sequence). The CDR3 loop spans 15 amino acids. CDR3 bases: TGTGCCAGTAGTACGGCCGGGACAGGGGGCCGCGAGCAGTACTTC. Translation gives CASSTAGTGGREQYF.

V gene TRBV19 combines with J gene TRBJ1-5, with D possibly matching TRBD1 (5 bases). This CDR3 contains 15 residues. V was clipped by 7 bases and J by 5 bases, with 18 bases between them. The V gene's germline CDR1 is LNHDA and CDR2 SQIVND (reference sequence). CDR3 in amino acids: CASTPDPGGYQPQHF. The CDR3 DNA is TGTGCCAGTACCCCGGACCCGGGGGGATATCAGCCCCAGCATTTT.

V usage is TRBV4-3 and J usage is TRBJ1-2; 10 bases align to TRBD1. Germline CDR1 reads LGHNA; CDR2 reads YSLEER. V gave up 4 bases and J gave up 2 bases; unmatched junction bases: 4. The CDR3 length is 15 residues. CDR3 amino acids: CASSRTGQGNYGYTF. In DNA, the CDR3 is TGCGCCAGCAGCCGTACGGGACAGGGGAACTATGGCTACACCTTC.